Listed below are T cell receptor beta chains from one sample, sequenced in a study of cytomegalovirus exposure and HLA in healthy donors. Assay: immunoSEQ multiplex PCR; the TCRdb copy retains only in-frame clones and omits some. The sample has 90,000 to 150,000 clones; over 75% are singletons. Sequenced material: PBMCs. These receptor sequences come from a woman aged 25-40 years in good health and CMV-seronegative. CDR3s include the opening cysteine and the closing phenylalanine or tryptophan. Fields, in order: J gene, D gene, V gene, clone size, CDR3 protein, CDR3 DNA. A D gene is named only where the DNA matches it firmly. Clone size appears in some rows only: once, few, many, or a class for an expanded clone.

J gene: TRBJ1-2; D gene: TRBD1; V gene: TRBV7-9; clone size: NA; CDR3 protein: CASTPGQGFYGYTF; CDR3 DNA: TGTGCCAGCACTCCCGGACAGGGCTTCTATGGCTACACCTTC
J gene: TRBJ1-4; D gene: NA; V gene: TRBV7-9; clone size: NA; CDR3 protein: CASSLASYEKLFF; CDR3 DNA: TGTGCCAGCAGCTTAGCGTCTTATGAAAAACTGTTTTTT
J gene: TRBJ2-5; D gene: TRBD2; V gene: TRBV7-2; clone size: NA; CDR3 protein: CASSALLASPQYF; CDR3 DNA: TGTGCCAGCAGCGCCCTACTAGCGTCTCCCCAGTACTTC
J gene: TRBJ2-2; D gene: NA; V gene: TRBV5-5; clone size: NA; CDR3 protein: CASSLGLALTPGELFF; CDR3 DNA: TGTGCCAGCAGCTTGGGTCTAGCTCTTACGCCCGGGGAGCTGTTTTTT
J gene: TRBJ2-6; D gene: TRBD1; V gene: TRBV5-1; clone size: NA; CDR3 protein: CASSLAGGLGANVLTF; CDR3 DNA: TGCGCCAGCAGCTTGGCAGGGGGTCTGGGGGCCAACGTCCTGACTTTC
J gene: TRBJ1-5; D gene: TRBD1; V gene: TRBV5-1; clone size: NA; CDR3 protein: CASSLGGQDQPQHF; CDR3 DNA: TGCGCCAGCAGCTTGGGGGGACAGGATCAGCCCCAGCATTTT
J gene: TRBJ2-7; D gene: TRBD1; V gene: TRBV11-2; clone size: once; CDR3 protein: CASSLGDRVVYEQYF; CDR3 DNA: TGTGCCAGCAGCTTAGGGGACAGGGTTGTATACGAGCAGTACTTC
J gene: TRBJ1-2; D gene: TRBD1; V gene: TRBV5-6; clone size: NA; CDR3 protein: CASSPDRGSGYTF; CDR3 DNA: TGTGCCAGCAGCCCGGACAGGGGGAGCGGCTACACCTTC
J gene: TRBJ2-3; D gene: TRBD1; V gene: TRBV27; clone size: NA; CDR3 protein: CASTHRQGPASTDTQYF; CDR3 DNA: TGTGCCAGCACCCACCGACAGGGGCCAGCAAGCACAGATACGCAGTATTTT
J gene: TRBJ2-7; D gene: TRBD1; V gene: TRBV2; clone size: NA; CDR3 protein: CASIPQGASYEQYF; CDR3 DNA: TGTGCCAGCATCCCCCAGGGGGCTTCCTACGAGCAGTACTTC
J gene: TRBJ1-2; D gene: NA; V gene: TRBV2; clone size: NA; CDR3 protein: CASRTDSSSDGYTF; CDR3 DNA: TGTGCCAGCAGGACCGACAGCTCCTCCGATGGCTACACCTTC
J gene: TRBJ2-3; D gene: TRBD1; V gene: TRBV5-6; clone size: NA; CDR3 protein: CASSLDRDITDTQYF; CDR3 DNA: TGTGCCAGCAGCTTAGACAGGGATATAACAGATACGCAGTATTTT
J gene: TRBJ1-1; D gene: TRBD1; V gene: TRBV2; clone size: NA; CDR3 protein: CASSLGWTGRFQNTEAFF; CDR3 DNA: TGTGCCAGCAGTTTAGGTTGGACAGGGAGATTTCAGAACACTGAAGCTTTCTTT
J gene: TRBJ2-3; D gene: TRBD2; V gene: TRBV9; clone size: NA; CDR3 protein: CASSRTSGGADTQYF; CDR3 DNA: TGTGCCAGCAGCCGGACTAGCGGGGGGGCGGATACGCAGTATTTT
J gene: TRBJ2-1; D gene: NA; V gene: TRBV7-2; clone size: NA; CDR3 protein: CASSLSRVNEQFF; CDR3 DNA: TGTGCCAGCAGCCTCTCCAGGGTCAATGAGCAGTTCTTC
J gene: TRBJ1-5; D gene: NA; V gene: TRBV15; clone size: NA; CDR3 protein: CATSRGHSGTSNQPQHF; CDR3 DNA: TGTGCCACCAGCAGAGGCCATTCTGGCACTAGCAATCAGCCCCAGCATTTT
J gene: TRBJ2-1; D gene: TRBD2; V gene: TRBV4-1; clone size: NA; CDR3 protein: CASSFRLAASYNEQFF; CDR3 DNA: TGCGCCAGCTCATTTAGGCTAGCGGCCTCCTACAATGAGCAGTTCTTC
J gene: TRBJ1-2; D gene: TRBD1; V gene: TRBV29-1; clone size: NA; CDR3 protein: CSVEATTGGGGYTF; CDR3 DNA: TGCAGCGTTGAAGCCACGACAGGGGGAGGTGGCTACACCTTC
J gene: TRBJ2-1; D gene: TRBD2; V gene: TRBV5-6; clone size: NA; CDR3 protein: CASSLLRLATNEQFF; CDR3 DNA: TGTGCCAGCAGCTTGCTGCGACTAGCGACTAATGAGCAGTTCTTC
J gene: TRBJ1-2; D gene: TRBD1; V gene: TRBV4-3; clone size: NA; CDR3 protein: CASSQDPATGGAPTINYGYTF; CDR3 DNA: TGCGCCAGCAGCCAAGACCCGGCCACAGGGGGGGCGCCGACTATTAACTATGGCTACACCTTC
J gene: TRBJ2-4; D gene: NA; V gene: TRBV2; clone size: NA; CDR3 protein: CASSEWGPTAKNIQYF; CDR3 DNA: TGTGCCAGCAGTGAATGGGGCCCCACAGCCAAAAACATTCAGTACTTC
J gene: TRBJ2-5; D gene: TRBD2; V gene: TRBV5-1; clone size: NA; CDR3 protein: CASTSGMRLAGETQYF; CDR3 DNA: TGCGCCAGCACCTCTGGTATGAGACTAGCGGGGGAGACCCAGTACTTC
J gene: TRBJ2-3; D gene: NA; V gene: TRBV7-9; clone size: NA; CDR3 protein: CASSLPQGSDTQYF; CDR3 DNA: TGTGCCAGCAGCTTACCACAGGGTTCAGATACGCAGTATTTT
J gene: TRBJ1-4; D gene: NA; V gene: TRBV18; clone size: few; CDR3 protein: CASSLRGEATNEKLFF; CDR3 DNA: TGTGCCAGCTCACTCCGGGGAGAAGCAACTAATGAAAAACTGTTTTTT
J gene: TRBJ1-1; D gene: NA; V gene: TRBV15; clone size: NA; CDR3 protein: CATSRDIRNTEAFF; CDR3 DNA: TGTGCCACCAGCAGGGACATCCGGAACACTGAAGCTTTCTTT
J gene: TRBJ2-7; D gene: TRBD1; V gene: TRBV29-1; clone size: NA; CDR3 protein: CSVEGYRGSYEQYF; CDR3 DNA: TGCAGCGTTGAGGGGTACAGGGGGTCCTACGAGCAGTACTTC
J gene: TRBJ2-3; D gene: TRBD2; V gene: TRBV27; clone size: NA; CDR3 protein: CASSLTSTSGAYRGTQYF; CDR3 DNA: TGTGCCAGCAGTTTAACCTCGACTAGCGGGGCCTATCGGGGTACGCAGTATTTT
J gene: TRBJ2-1; D gene: NA; V gene: TRBV5-6; clone size: NA; CDR3 protein: CASSLGTRTLEQFF; CDR3 DNA: TGTGCCAGCAGCTTGGGAACCCGGACACTTGAGCAGTTCTTC
J gene: TRBJ1-2; D gene: TRBD1; V gene: TRBV9; clone size: NA; CDR3 protein: CASSAGDRVTYGYTF; CDR3 DNA: TGTGCCAGCAGCGCGGGGGACAGGGTCACCTATGGCTACACCTTC
J gene: TRBJ1-1; D gene: TRBD1; V gene: TRBV2; clone size: NA; CDR3 protein: CASSERDRGRTEAFF; CDR3 DNA: TGTGCCAGCAGTGAAAGGGACAGGGGGCGTACTGAAGCTTTCTTT
J gene: TRBJ1-2; D gene: NA; V gene: TRBV2; clone size: NA; CDR3 protein: CASNPGQLNYGYTF; CDR3 DNA: TGTGCCAGCAATCCGGGACAACTTAACTATGGCTACACCTTC
J gene: TRBJ2-7; D gene: TRBD1; V gene: TRBV7-9; clone size: once; CDR3 protein: CASSTWDRGLTEQYF; CDR3 DNA: TGTGCCAGCAGCACCTGGGACAGGGGGTTGACCGAGCAGTACTTC
J gene: TRBJ1-2; D gene: TRBD1; V gene: TRBV29-1; clone size: once; CDR3 protein: CSVDEGANYGYTF; CDR3 DNA: TGCAGCGTTGACGAGGGGGCGAACTATGGCTACACCTTC
J gene: TRBJ2-2; D gene: TRBD2; V gene: TRBV10-2; clone size: NA; CDR3 protein: CASSTSGGLTGELFF; CDR3 DNA: TGCGCCAGCAGTACTAGCGGGGGGCTTACCGGGGAGCTGTTTTTT
J gene: TRBJ2-1; D gene: TRBD2; V gene: TRBV30; clone size: once; CDR3 protein: CAWNQAGGQSEQFF; CDR3 DNA: TGTGCCTGGAATCAAGCGGGGGGACAAAGTGAGCAGTTCTTC
J gene: TRBJ2-7; D gene: NA; V gene: TRBV13; clone size: NA; CDR3 protein: CASSLKALAYEQYF; CDR3 DNA: TGTGCCAGCAGCTTAAAAGCACTAGCCTACGAGCAGTACTTC
J gene: TRBJ2-1; D gene: NA; V gene: TRBV19; clone size: NA; CDR3 protein: CASSILRLNNEQFF; CDR3 DNA: TGTGCCAGTAGTATATTGCGGTTGAACAATGAGCAGTTCTTC
J gene: TRBJ2-2; D gene: NA; V gene: TRBV5-4; clone size: few; CDR3 protein: CASSLGDTGELFF; CDR3 DNA: TGTGCCAGCAGTTTGGGCGACACCGGGGAGCTGTTTTTT
J gene: TRBJ1-2; D gene: NA; V gene: TRBV25-1; clone size: NA; CDR3 protein: CASINIPPRAKDGYTF; CDR3 DNA: TGTGCCAGCATCAACATCCCCCCCAGGGCAAAGGATGGCTACACCTTC
J gene: TRBJ1-1; D gene: TRBD1; V gene: TRBV27; clone size: NA; CDR3 protein: CASSNSGQNLEAFF; CDR3 DNA: TGTGCCAGCAGCAACTCGGGACAGAACCTCGAAGCTTTCTTT
J gene: TRBJ1-1; D gene: TRBD1; V gene: TRBV5-1; clone size: NA; CDR3 protein: CASSLGGTGRVTEAFF; CDR3 DNA: TGCGCCAGCAGCTTGGGTGGGACAGGGAGGGTCACTGAAGCTTTCTTT
J gene: TRBJ2-5; D gene: NA; V gene: TRBV30; clone size: NA; CDR3 protein: CACTTGATGTQYF; CDR3 DNA: TGTGCCTGTACCACTGGGGCAACCGGGACCCAGTACTTC
J gene: TRBJ1-2; D gene: NA; V gene: TRBV6-5; clone size: NA; CDR3 protein: CATLLIHGYTF; CDR3 DNA: TGTGCCACCCTGCTAATCCATGGCTACACCTTC
J gene: TRBJ2-7; D gene: NA; V gene: TRBV11-3; clone size: few; CDR3 protein: CASSLCEVCEQYF; CDR3 DNA: TGTGCCAGCAGCTTATGCGAGGTCTGCGAGCAGTACTTC
J gene: TRBJ1-5; D gene: TRBD1; V gene: TRBV7-9; clone size: NA; CDR3 protein: CASSPPGQGAFSNQPQHF; CDR3 DNA: TGTGCCAGCAGCCCCCCGGGACAGGGTGCATTTAGCAATCAGCCCCAGCATTTT
J gene: TRBJ1-2; D gene: TRBD1; V gene: TRBV5-1; clone size: NA; CDR3 protein: CASSLLDRTTYGYTF; CDR3 DNA: TGCGCCAGCAGCTTGTTGGACAGGACGACCTATGGCTACACCTTC
J gene: TRBJ1-6; D gene: NA; V gene: TRBV2; clone size: many; CDR3 protein: CASSEAVDRRMPLHF; CDR3 DNA: TGTGCCAGCAGTGAAGCCGTCGACAGGAGGATGCCCCTCCACTTT
J gene: TRBJ2-1; D gene: NA; V gene: TRBV29-1; clone size: once; CDR3 protein: CSVELSSSYNEQFF; CDR3 DNA: TGCAGCGTTGAATTGTCTAGCTCCTACAATGAGCAGTTCTTC